A single sample gave rise to the 25 T cell receptor beta chains below, sequenced in a study of blood T cell repertoires in COVID-19. The assay was immunoSEQ multiplex PCR, and TCRdb's table has in-frame clones only and misses some. Of 250,000 to 350,000 clones in the sample, 90% were seen once. The sequenced sample consisted of PBMCs or T cells enriched from blood (not recorded which). Source of these receptors: a woman between 18 and 29 years old with acute COVID-19.

This clone appeared a single time. This chain uses TRBV15 with TRBJ2-7, with a possible D match to TRBD1 (5 bases). The ends were cut back, 1 base at V and 4 bases at J, with 17 bases in the middle. Germline assignment: CDR1 LNHNV and CDR2 YYDKDF (reference sequence). CDR3 size: 16 residues. In DNA form, the CDR3 reads TGTGCCACCAGCAGAGCGTCCCAGGGCCCACCTTACGAGCAGTACTTC. Translated: CATSRASQGPPYEQYF.

The V gene is TRBV7-6, the J gene TRBJ2-7; weak D call: TRBD1 (6 bases). The CDR3 is 16 residues long. The V gene lost 5 bases and the J gene lost 4 bases, with 21 bases spanning the gap. Germline V gene data show CDR1 as SGHVS and CDR2 as FNYEAQ. The CDR3 loop is CASSTRPGDPRYEQYF. The CDR3 DNA follows: TGTGCCAGCAGCACAAGGCCAGGGGACCCCCGGTACGAGCAGTACTTC.

This chain uses TRBV7-2 with TRBJ2-7; D gene ambiguous. The CDR3 loop spans 15 amino acids. Germline V gene data show CDR1 as SGHTA and CDR2 as FQGNSA. The germline V and J ends were trimmed by 1 base and 3 bases, with 13 bases remaining between them. In DNA form, the CDR3 reads TGTGCCAGCAGCTTAGATAGCAGTACTCTCTACGAGCAGTACTTC. This codes for CASSLDSSTLYEQYF.

The rearrangement joins TRBV11-3 to TRBJ1-2; D is perhaps TRBD1 (6 bases). This CDR3 contains 15 residues. Trimming removed 0 bases at V and 2 bases at J, with 10 bases between. Germline CDR1 and CDR2: SGHNT and YENEEA. The CDR3 here is CASSLDGDRNYGYTF. CDR3 sequence (DNA): TGTGCCAGCAGCTTAGATGGCGACAGGAACTATGGCTACACCTTC.

In this sample, this clone turned up once. The chain joins TRBV27 to TRBJ2-1, with D possibly matching TRBD1 (6 bases). V gave up 5 bases and J gave up 7 bases, with 18 bases separating them. CDR1 is MNHEY and CDR2 is SMNVEV in the germline V gene (reference sequence). The CDR3 is 15 amino acids. This CDR3 is CASSPLFAGANEQFF. In nucleotides, the CDR3 is TGTGCCAGCAGTCCCCTCTTTGCAGGGGCGAATGAGCAGTTCTTC.

The chain carries TRBV19 and TRBJ1-1; unclear D gene. The ends were cut back, 1 base at V and 10 bases at J, with 16 bases in the middle. The CDR3 covers 14 residues. In germline, CDR1 is LNHDA, CDR2 SQIVND (reference sequence). Here the CDR3 DNA reads TGTGCCAGTAGTATAGTTGAGGGAGGGCTAGGAGCTTTCTTT. Its translation is CASSIVEGGLGAFF.

The rearrangement links TRBV28 to TRBJ2-1, with a weak D call TRBD2 (6 bases). V was trimmed by 6 bases and J by 7 bases, leaving 25 bases between them. The CDR3 spans 17 residues. Germline V CDR1 and CDR2: MDHEN, SYDVKM. The CDR3 DNA follows: TGTGCCAGCAGGGTGAGGAGCGACGGGAGCATGAGGAATGAGCAGTTCTTC. Translation gives CASRVRSDGSMRNEQFF.

The V gene is TRBV6-5, the J gene TRBJ2-7, with 9 bases identical to TRBD2. The CDR3 is 16 amino acids. From germline, CDR1 is MNHEY and CDR2 SVGAGI. The J segment lost 1 base and the V segment lost 2 bases, leaving 6 bases of the junction unmatched. The CDR3 sequence: CASSYGGTSKSYEQYF. In DNA, the CDR3 is TGTGCCAGCAGTTACGGCGGGACTAGCAAATCCTACGAGCAGTACTTC.

This sequence joins TRBV7-3 and TRBJ1-6; D not resolved. The CDR3 runs 13 residues. V lost 5 bases, J lost 8 bases, and 10 bases lay in between. Germline values: CDR1 SGHTA, CDR2 FQGTGA. CDR3 in DNA: TGTGCCAGCAGCCTAGAACGGGATTCACCCCTCCACTTT. It is translated as CASSLERDSPLHF.

The chain couples TRBV7-2 to TRBJ1-5; D remains unclear. This CDR3 has 15 residues. The V gene lost 1 base and the J gene lost 7 bases, with 14 bases spanning the gap. The germline V gene encodes CDR1 SGHTA and CDR2 FQGNSA. The CDR3 DNA is TGTGCCAGCAGCTTAGGAACAGACAATCGCCAGCCCCAGCATTTT. Its translation is CASSLGTDNRQPQHF.

The chain employs TRBV7-6 and TRBJ2-3; 13 bases are shared with TRBD2. This CDR3 has 15 amino acids. With 2 bases clipped from V and 5 bases from J, the junction kept 1 base outside the gene matches. Germline CDR1 SGHVS, CDR2 FNYEAQ. The CDR3: CASSLRLAGGDTQYF. DNA for the CDR3: TGTGCCAGCAGCTTAAGACTAGCGGGGGGAGATACGCAGTATTTT. Full variable domain (remainder filled in from reference TRBV7-6 and TRBJ2-3): GAGVSQSPRYKVTKRGQDVALRCDPISGHVSLYWYRQALGQGPEFLTYFNYEAQQDKSGLPNDRFSAERPEGSISTLTIQRTEQRDSAMYRCASSLRLAGGDTQYFGPGTRLTVL.

The chain recombines TRBV6-5 with TRBJ2-1; tentative D call: TRBD2 (7 bases). V was pared by 2 bases and J by 6 bases, with 14 bases between. The CDR3 sequence is 15 residues long. CDR1 MNHEY and CDR2 SVGAGI come from the germline V gene. The CDR3 bases are TGTGCCAGCAGTTACGGTCTCGCGGGGGCCAATGAGCAGTTCTTC. Encoded protein: CASSYGLAGANEQFF.

V usage is TRBV3-1 (or the pseudogene TRBV3-2) and J usage is TRBJ2-1, with TRBD2 identical over 13 bases. Losses at the gene ends were 5 bases for V and 3 bases for J; bases not matched to a gene: 13. The CDR3 is 19 amino acids. Germline values: CDR1 LGHDT, CDR2 YNNKEL (reference sequence). CDR3 sequence reads: CASSAPGLAGTPRYNEQFF. The CDR3 DNA is TGTGCCAGCAGCGCCCCGGGACTAGCGGGAACCCCTCGCTACAATGAGCAGTTCTTC.

The chain links TRBV7-9 to TRBJ1-4; D unclear. Germline-derived CDR1 and CDR2 are SEHNR and FQNEAQ (reference sequence). V was trimmed by 4 bases and J by 8 bases, leaving 5 bases between them. The length of the CDR3 is 11 residues. CDR3 loop: CASSWEEKLFF. The CDR3 nucleotides read TGTGCCAGCAGCTGGGAGGAAAAACTGTTTTTT.

The V and J genes are TRBV5-1 and TRBJ2-7, with D possibly TRBD2 on 5 matching bases. The CDR3 has 13 amino acids. Germline assignment: CDR1 SGHRS and CDR2 YFSETQ. The ends were cut back, 2 bases at V and 4 bases at J, with 10 bases in the middle. CDR3 loop: CASSFRGDYEQYF. The CDR3 region has the DNA TGCGCCAGCAGCTTCCGGGGAGATTACGAGCAGTACTTC.

This clone appeared a single time. The rearrangement links TRBV5-4 to TRBJ2-1; TRBD2 agrees at 7 bases. The V segment lost 4 bases and the J segment 15 bases; nucleotides outside the gene matches: 7. Germline CDR1 reads SGHNT; CDR2 reads YYREEE (reference sequence). The CDR3 is made up of 11 amino acids. CDR3 nucleotides: TGTGCCAGCAGCGGGGAGGGTGGTGGGTTCTTC. Translated, it gives CASSGEGGGFF.

The chain couples TRBV7-8 to TRBJ2-7, with 8 bases lining up with TRBD2. V gave up 0 bases and J gave up 3 bases; unmatched junction bases: 7. This CDR3 is built from 16 residues. From germline, CDR1 is SGHVS and CDR2 FQNEAQ. CDR3 sequence reads: CASSLAVREALYEQYF. Written as DNA, the CDR3 is TGTGCCAGCAGCTTAGCGGTGCGGGAGGCCCTCTACGAGCAGTACTTC.

The chain couples TRBV7-9 to TRBJ1-1, with D possibly being TRBD1 (6 bases). V was trimmed by 8 bases and J by 0 bases, leaving 13 bases between them. The germline gives CDR1 SEHNR, CDR2 FQNEAQ (reference sequence). This CDR3 is built from 14 residues. CDR3 residues: CASQGRNMNTEAFF. The CDR3 DNA reads as TGTGCCAGCCAGGGGCGGAACATGAACACTGAAGCTTTCTTT.

V is TRBV11-2 and J is TRBJ1-4; no clear D gene. The CDR3 has 15 residues. V was clipped by 4 bases and J by 3 bases, with 12 bases between them. Germline V CDR1 and CDR2: SGHAT, FQNNGV. The CDR3 DNA reads TGTGCCAGCAGCTCCCGTAACAGCCCTAATGAAAAACTGTTTTTT. It yields the protein CASSSRNSPNEKLFF.

CDR3 coding DNA: TGTGCCAGCAGTTTAATGCGGAAGATTGGAAACACCATATATTTT. This gives the protein CASSLMRKIGNTIYF. J is TRBJ1-3 and V is TRBV28; D gene uncertain. The CDR3 has 15 amino acids. With 2 bases removed from V and 3 bases from J, the gap between germline ends came to 11 bases. The germline gives CDR1 MDHEN, CDR2 SYDVKM.

The sample holds a few counts of this clone. The chain links TRBV19 to TRBJ1-5; no firm D call. This CDR3 contains 14 residues. From germline, CDR1 is LNHDA and CDR2 SQIVND (reference sequence). Trimming cost V 7 bases and J 3 bases, with 13 bases left between them. The CDR3 DNA follows: TGTGCCAGTAACCCTGGACGGGACAATCAGCCCCAGCATTTT. Translated: CASNPGRDNQPQHF.

V is TRBV7-2 and J is TRBJ1-3; perhaps TRBD1 as D (5 bases). From germline, CDR1 is SGHTA and CDR2 FQGNSA. The CDR3 is 15 amino acids. V was shortened by 1 base and J by 4 bases, with 11 bases between the two germline ends. CDR3 amino acids: CASSLEGRAGNTIYF. Written as DNA, the CDR3 is TGTGCCAGCAGCTTAGAAGGCAGGGCGGGAAACACCATATATTTT.

This sequence joins TRBV18 and TRBJ1-1; 8 bases are a match to TRBD1. Germline V gene lookup returns CDR1 KGHSH and CDR2 LQKENI. This CDR3 contains 15 residues. J lost 0 bases, V lost 1 base, and 1 base had no gene match. The CDR3 here is CASSPQGQVNTEAFF. CDR3 coding DNA: TGTGCCAGCTCACCACAGGGACAGGTGAACACTGAAGCTTTCTTT.

The chain links TRBV28 to TRBJ2-7; a possible D gene is TRBD2 (5 bases). The CDR3 covers 19 residues. Germline loops: CDR1 MDHEN, CDR2 SYDVKM. Trimming removed 2 bases from V and 2 bases from J, with 25 bases in between. The DNA for the CDR3 is TGTGCCAGCAGTTTAGTCCGTTTCTATGAGGGCCCTTTAACCTACGAGCAGTACTTC. It specifies CASSLVRFYEGPLTYEQYF.

The CDR3: CASSLMGGSAGSEGDTQYF. For the CDR3, the DNA is TGTGCCAGCAGCTTAATGGGAGGGAGTGCCGGGAGCGAGGGAGATACGCAGTATTTT. This chain connects TRBV7-9 to TRBJ2-3, with 7 bases lining up with TRBD2. The V and J ends lost 2 bases and 5 bases, in that order; junction bases with no gene match: 19. This CDR3 is built from 19 residues. In germline, CDR1 is SEHNR, CDR2 FQNEAQ (reference sequence).